Listed here are 10 T cell receptor beta chains from one sample, sequenced in a study of cytomegalovirus exposure and HLA in healthy donors (dated by TCRdb to between 2016 and 2019). The library relied on the immunoSEQ multiplex PCR assay. For the multiplex PCR, a mixture combining 60 forward primers for TCR Vbeta segments and 13 reverse primers for TCR Jbeta segments was used. Held by TCRdb, this immuneACCESS table contains in-frame sequences only and omits some clones. Under half of the omission traces to an unresolved V gene where checked; the cause of the rest is unknown. The sample has roughly 290,000 clones on record, over 70% of them singletons. The ten top clones hold about 0.28% of the sample. The sequenced sample consisted of PBMCs. The receptors stem from a girl under 10 years old in good health and CMV-seronegative.

This clone was found a few times. The chain joins TRBV5-5 to TRBJ1-4; 7 positions agree with TRBD1. With 2 bases clipped from V and 6 bases from J, the junction kept 7 bases outside the gene matches. The CDR3 extends over 15 amino acids. CDR1 SGHKS and CDR2 YYEKEE come from the germline V gene (reference sequence). CDR3 amino acids: CASSFWGQGDEKLFF. In DNA, the CDR3 is TGTGCCAGCAGCTTCTGGGGTCAGGGGGATGAAAAACTGTTTTTT.

The chain couples TRBV9 to TRBJ2-5, with D maybe TRBD2 (6 bases). With 3 bases removed from V and 2 bases from J, the gap between germline ends came to 14 bases. The CDR3 is made up of 15 amino acids. From germline, CDR1 is SGDLS and CDR2 YYNGEE. The CDR3 loop reads CASSARDSRQETQYF. The CDR3 DNA is TGTGCCAGCAGCGCGAGGGACTCCAGGCAAGAGACCCAGTACTTC.

In its sample, this clone was seen once. V and J are TRBV28 and TRBJ1-4; possibly TRBD1 for D (5 bases). Per germline, CDR1 MDHEN and CDR2 SYDVKM. The V end lost 5 bases, the J end lost 7 bases, and 14 bases lay between the germline ends. The length of the CDR3 is 14 residues. In nucleotides, the CDR3 is TGTGCCAGCAGTGAAACGGGGGTACTTGAAAAACTGTTTTTT. It translates to CASSETGVLEKLFF.

The V and J genes are TRBV5-4 and TRBJ2-7; TRBD1 matches 8 bases. The V gene's germline CDR1 is SGHNT and CDR2 YYREEE (reference sequence). With 4 bases clipped from V and 3 bases from J, the junction kept 9 bases outside the gene matches. The CDR3 sequence is 15 residues long. The CDR3 region is CASSGSRDRNYEQYF. In DNA form, the CDR3 reads TGTGCCAGCAGCGGAAGCCGGGACAGGAACTACGAGCAGTACTTC.

The J gene is TRBJ2-7, the V gene TRBV27, with D unclear. V lost 8 bases and J 3 bases, leaving 14 bases between the germline ends. Germline CDR1 reads MNHEY; CDR2 reads SMNVEV (reference sequence). CDR3 size: 13 residues. The CDR3 spells CASSRVASYEQYF. CDR3 nucleotide sequence: TGTGCCAGCTCTCGGGTGGCAAGCTACGAGCAGTACTTC.

This chain uses TRBV5-1 with TRBJ2-5, with D perhaps TRBD2 (6 bases). Germline V lookup: CDR1 SGHRS, CDR2 YFSETQ. The V gene lost 5 bases and the J gene lost 2 bases, with 13 bases spanning the gap. The CDR3 loop spans 14 amino acids. CDR3: CASRIRRGQETQYF. The CDR3 DNA sequence: TGCGCCAGCAGGATCAGGAGGGGTCAAGAGACCCAGTACTTC.

This chain uses TRBV18 with TRBJ2-7; 9 bases line up with TRBD1. Germline V gene data show CDR1 as KGHSH and CDR2 as LQKENI. Trimming cost V 3 bases and J 5 bases; bases outside gene matches: 5. The CDR3 covers 14 residues. CDR3 region: CASSPGDRVHEQYF. As DNA, the CDR3 is TGTGCCAGCTCACCTGGGGACAGGGTCCACGAGCAGTACTTC.

J is TRBJ1-2 and V is TRBV19; no clear D gene. V lost 4 bases, J lost 3 bases, and 9 bases lay in between. This CDR3 spans 13 amino acids. Germline-derived CDR1 and CDR2 are LNHDA and SQIVND (reference sequence). The CDR3 DNA is TGTGCCAGTAGTAACCGGGATTACTATGGCTACACCTTC. Translating it yields CASSNRDYYGYTF.

This clone was observed once. This rearrangement joins TRBV6-5 to TRBJ2-7; D might be TRBD2 (5 bases). The CDR3 is made up of 13 amino acids. The V gene's germline CDR1 is MNHEY and CDR2 SVGAGI. Trimming removed 0 bases from V and 6 bases from J, with 9 bases in between. The CDR3 spells CASSYSSVAEQYF. In DNA form, the CDR3 reads TGTGCCAGCAGTTACTCTAGCGTGGCCGAGCAGTACTTC.

The J gene is TRBJ2-7, the V gene TRBV12-5, with D uncertain. The germline gives CDR1 LGHNT, CDR2 FRNRAP. The V and J ends lost 0 bases and 4 bases respectively, with 13 bases between them. This CDR3 region has 15 residues. CDR3 bases: TGTGCTAGTGGTTTGGTGCGGCCGAAAATATACGAGCAGTACTTC. Its protein product is CASGLVRPKIYEQYF.